The clone carrying this T cell receptor (beta chain) has ten or more counts. V shed 5 bases and J 3 bases; nucleotides not matched to a gene: 5. This CDR3 has 15 residues. CDR1 is SEHNR and CDR2 is FQNEAQ in the germline V gene (reference sequence). The data originate from a study of T cells in Graves' hyperthyroidism and ophthalmopathy. PBMCs were collected from a 10 ml volume of fresh peripheral blood. Authors of the study amplified TCR beta CDR3 regions from RNA transcripts. First-round RT-PCR targeting the TCR CDR3 was performed with the HTBI primer set. From the multiplex PCR reads, TCRdb called clonotypes with MiXCR, one entry per CDR3 protein. Counted here are under 350,000 distinct CDR3 sequences, 25% occurring once; the ten biggest clones make up about 25%.

The rearrangement joins TRBV7-9 to TRBJ2-7; 12 nucleotides align to TRBD2. This receptor was taken from a middle-aged man with Graves' hyperthyroidism that later progressed to Graves' ophthalmopathy. Input material: blood. CDR3 nucleotides: TGTGCCAGCAGCGTGACTAGCGGGAGAAACTACGAGCAGTACTTC. This gives the protein CASSVTSGRNYEQYF.